The rows below give T cell receptor beta chains drawn from one sample of a study of blood T cell repertoires in COVID-19. Sequenced by immunoSEQ multiplex PCR; TCRdb stores in-frame clones only, minus some. Among around 200,000 clones, approximately 80% were seen once, and the ten largest hold roughly 7.2%. Sequenced input: peripheral blood. The receptors shown here come from a woman aged 40 to 50 with COVID-19, enrolled during active disease. Each CDR3 is given with its conserved first and last residue. The order of the fields is J gene, clone size, V gene, D gene, CDR3 DNA, CDR3 protein. A D gene is named only where the DNA matches it firmly. Expanded clones are given a class, and other clones once, few, many or no size at all.

J: TRBJ2-3; size: .; V: TRBV7-3; D: TRBD2; DNA: TGTGCCAGCAGCCACTTGAGACTAGCGGGAGGTGGAGATACGCAGTATTTT; CDR3: CASSHLRLAGGGDTQYF
J: TRBJ2-5; size: .; V: TRBV19; D: TRBD1; DNA: TGTGCCAGTAGTGCTAAGAGGACAGGGAGAGAGACCCAGTACTTC; CDR3: CASSAKRTGRETQYF
J: TRBJ2-5; size: .; V: TRBV11-2; D: TRBD2; DNA: TGTGCCAGCAGCTTAGCCCCCCACCTAGCGGGGAAAGAGACCCAGTACTTC; CDR3: CASSLAPHLAGKETQYF
J: TRBJ1-1; size: once; V: TRBV12-3/TRBV12-4; D: .; DNA: TGTGCCAGCAGACTTAATTGGGAAGCTTTCTTT; CDR3: CASRLNWEAFF
J: TRBJ2-1; size: .; V: TRBV9; D: TRBD2; DNA: TGTGCCAGCAGCGTGAGACTAGCGGGGGGGCCGGAGTTCTTC; CDR3: CASSVRLAGGPEFF
J: TRBJ2-1; size: .; V: TRBV5-6; D: .; DNA: TGTGCCAGCAGCTCGGGGGTAGCCTACAATGAGCAGTTCTTC; CDR3: CASSSGVAYNEQFF
J: TRBJ2-7; size: .; V: TRBV28; D: TRBD1; DNA: TGTGCCAGCAGTTTAGGGACAGTGGGCTCCGAGCAGTACTTC; CDR3: CASSLGTVGSEQYF
J: TRBJ2-7; size: .; V: TRBV7-9; D: .; DNA: TGTGCCAGCAGCCCCCAAACAGGGTTTTCCTACGAGCAGTACTTC; CDR3: CASSPQTGFSYEQYF
J: TRBJ2-1; size: .; V: TRBV2; D: .; DNA: TGTGCCATCATTTCCGAGGGGGGGCCGGTCAATGAGCAGTTCTTC; CDR3: CAIISEGGPVNEQFF
J: TRBJ2-7; size: .; V: TRBV5-1; D: .; DNA: TGCGCCAGCAGCTTGTTCGGGAACTCATTTGAGTCCTACGAGCAGTACTTC; CDR3: CASSLFGNSFESYEQYF
J: TRBJ2-1; size: .; V: TRBV9; D: TRBD2; DNA: TGTGCCAGCAGCGCAGAGGTCCTAGCGGGAGGGTACAATGAGCAGTTCTTC; CDR3: CASSAEVLAGGYNEQFF
J: TRBJ1-2; size: once; V: TRBV12-5; D: .; DNA: TGTGCTAGTGGTTTAGGAGGGGTGGGCTATGGCTACACCTTC; CDR3: CASGLGGVGYGYTF
J: TRBJ1-2; size: .; V: TRBV6-6; D: .; DNA: TGTGCCAGCAGTAACAGGGAATCTTCTGGCTACACCTTC; CDR3: CASSNRESSGYTF
J: TRBJ1-1; size: .; V: TRBV15; D: .; DNA: TGTGCCACCAGCAGAGTTGGAGGGAACACTGAAGCTTTCTTT; CDR3: CATSRVGGNTEAFF
J: TRBJ1-2; size: once; V: TRBV7-8; D: TRBD1; DNA: TGTGCCAGCAGCCGCGGGGACAGGGGGCATGGCTACACCTTC; CDR3: CASSRGDRGHGYTF
J: TRBJ1-5; size: .; V: TRBV28; D: .; DNA: TGTGCCAACGGGGATTATAGCAATCAGCCCCAGCATTTT; CDR3: CANGDYSNQPQHF
J: TRBJ2-7; size: .; V: TRBV11-2; D: .; DNA: TGTGCCAGCAGCTCCTTCGACTCCCCCGATTCCTACGAGCAGTACTTC; CDR3: CASSSFDSPDSYEQYF
J: TRBJ1-1; size: .; V: TRBV19; D: TRBD1; DNA: TGTGCCAGTAGTGACACAGGGGGAGCTGATGAAGCTTTCTTT; CDR3: CASSDTGGADEAFF
J: TRBJ2-5; size: .; V: TRBV5-1; D: .; DNA: TGCGCCAGCAGCGGAGGGACGGAACCAAGGGAGACCCAGTACTTC; CDR3: CASSGGTEPRETQYF
J: TRBJ1-1; size: .; V: TRBV5-1; D: .; DNA: TGCGCCAGCAGCCAGGAGGGAATTGAAGCTTTCTTT; CDR3: CASSQEGIEAFF
J: TRBJ1-5; size: .; V: TRBV7-2; D: TRBD1; DNA: TGTGCCAGCAGCTTAGGACAGGGGTGGGGAAGGCCCCAGCATTTT; CDR3: CASSLGQGWGRPQHF
J: TRBJ2-7; size: .; V: TRBV19; D: TRBD2; DNA: TGTGCCAGTAGTATAGAATTAGGTGGGCGGGGGACGGGGTCCTACGAGCAGTACTTC; CDR3: CASSIELGGRGTGSYEQYF
J: TRBJ2-3; size: .; V: TRBV7-9; D: TRBD2; DNA: TGTGCCAGCAGCTTAGAGCTAGCGGCAGATACGCAGTATTTT; CDR3: CASSLELAADTQYF
J: TRBJ2-1; size: .; V: TRBV28; D: TRBD2; DNA: TGTGCCAGCAGTTTGGTGTCTAGCGGGAGCTACAATGAGCAGTTCTTC; CDR3: CASSLVSSGSYNEQFF
J: TRBJ1-2; size: .; V: TRBV11-2; D: TRBD1; DNA: TGTGCCAGCAGCTTAGCCGGACAGGGATGGTATGGCTACACCTTC; CDR3: CASSLAGQGWYGYTF
J: TRBJ2-2; size: .; V: TRBV28; D: TRBD1; DNA: TGTGCCAGCAGTGGGACAGGGATCGGGGAGCTGTTTTTT; CDR3: CASSGTGIGELFF
J: TRBJ2-1; size: .; V: TRBV5-1; D: .; DNA: TGCGCCAGCAGCTTGGCCGAGACACCGAACAATGAGCAGTTCTTC; CDR3: CASSLAETPNNEQFF
J: TRBJ1-5; size: .; V: TRBV7-2; D: .; DNA: TGTGCCAGCAGCTTTAGCAGGGCCCGAATGGATCAGCCCCAGCATTTT; CDR3: CASSFSRARMDQPQHF
J: TRBJ2-1; size: .; V: TRBV2; D: .; DNA: TGTGCCAGCAGTGAAACAGCCTACAATGAGCAGTTCTTC; CDR3: CASSETAYNEQFF
J: TRBJ2-1; size: .; V: TRBV5-1; D: .; DNA: TGCGCCAGCAGCGTCGACAGGTCCTACAATGAGCAGTTCTTC; CDR3: CASSVDRSYNEQFF
J: TRBJ2-7; size: .; V: TRBV7-2; D: .; DNA: TGTGCCAGCAGCCGGGTTGGGTACTACGAGCAGTACTTC; CDR3: CASSRVGYYEQYF
J: TRBJ1-1; size: .; V: TRBV19; D: .; DNA: TGTGCCAGCTGGGGAGGGGGAAAGTCTGAAGCTTTCTTT; CDR3: CASWGGGKSEAFF
J: TRBJ2-5; size: .; V: TRBV5-4; D: .; DNA: TGTGCCAGCAGCTCCCAATTGTCCGGCCAAGAGACCCAGTACTTC; CDR3: CASSSQLSGQETQYF
J: TRBJ2-4; size: .; V: TRBV28; D: .; DNA: TGTGCCAGCAGTCCCCCGATAGGGGTTGGAGCCAAAAACATTCAGTACTTC; CDR3: CASSPPIGVGAKNIQYF
J: TRBJ2-1; size: .; V: TRBV27; D: .; DNA: TGTGCCAGCAGTTTCCGGGACATCGGTGAGCAGTTCTTC; CDR3: CASSFRDIGEQFF
J: TRBJ1-6; size: .; V: TRBV28; D: TRBD1; DNA: TGTGCCAGCAGTTTACCAGCAGGGGGCGCCCAGGGCTATAATTCACCCCTCCACTTT; CDR3: CASSLPAGGAQGYNSPLHF
J: TRBJ1-3; size: .; V: TRBV3-1/TRBV3-2; D: .; DNA: TGTGCCAGCACCCTAAGAAGGTTGGGGGGGCAGGGGTCCTCTGGAAACACCATATATTTT; CDR3: CASTLRRLGGQGSSGNTIYF
J: TRBJ1-2; size: .; V: TRBV4-2; D: .; DNA: TGTGCCAGCAGCCAAGATTTTGGGGAGGCGAGTTATGGCTACACCTTC; CDR3: CASSQDFGEASYGYTF
J: TRBJ1-2; size: .; V: TRBV29-1; D: TRBD1; DNA: TGCAGCGTTAGGACAGGGAACTATGGCTACACCTTC; CDR3: CSVRTGNYGYTF
J: TRBJ1-5; size: many; V: TRBV29-1; D: .; DNA: TGCAGCGTTGAAGATCCGCGGGGCAATCAGCCCCAGCATTTT; CDR3: CSVEDPRGNQPQHF
J: TRBJ1-5; size: .; V: TRBV7-2; D: .; DNA: TGTGCCAGCAGCTCCCCGGGGGGCAGGGGACCTAATCAGCCCCAGCATTTT; CDR3: CASSSPGGRGPNQPQHF
J: TRBJ1-1; size: .; V: TRBV4-2; D: .; DNA: TGTGCCAGCAGCGGGGAGGGTGGGGGGACTGAAGCTTTCTTT; CDR3: CASSGEGGGTEAFF
J: TRBJ2-3; size: .; V: TRBV3-1/TRBV3-2; D: TRBD2; DNA: TGTGCCAGCAGCCGAGCGGGGGGGCGCACAGATACGCAGTATTTT; CDR3: CASSRAGGRTDTQYF
J: TRBJ1-1; size: .; V: TRBV19; D: TRBD1; DNA: TGTGCCAGTAGTCCCGTAAACAGGGGGCGGAACACTGAAGCTTTCTTT; CDR3: CASSPVNRGRNTEAFF
J: TRBJ1-2; size: .; V: TRBV18; D: .; DNA: TGTGCCAGCTCTCCCGCTCGGGGAGAAAGCTACACCTTC; CDR3: CASSPARGESYTF
J: TRBJ1-3; size: few; V: TRBV10-1; D: TRBD1; DNA: TGCGCCAGCAGCCCGGACAGGGGGCGGCGAAACACCATATATTTT; CDR3: CASSPDRGRRNTIYF
J: TRBJ2-2; size: .; V: TRBV10-1; D: .; DNA: TGCGCCAGCAGTGGGACTAATCCCGGGGAGCTGTTTTTT; CDR3: CASSGTNPGELFF
J: TRBJ1-3; size: .; V: TRBV27; D: TRBD1; DNA: TGTGCCAGCAGTGAGACAGGGAGTGGAAACACCATATATTTT; CDR3: CASSETGSGNTIYF
J: TRBJ2-7; size: once; V: TRBV10-2; D: TRBD2; DNA: TGCGCCAGCAGTGAACGGGGACTAGCGTACGAGCAGTACTTC; CDR3: CASSERGLAYEQYF
J: TRBJ1-5; size: .; V: TRBV24-1; D: .; DNA: TGTGCCACCCAATCCCGGGGGGGAAGTAGTCAGCCCCAGCATTTT; CDR3: CATQSRGGSSQPQHF
J: TRBJ2-5; size: .; V: TRBV7-7; D: TRBD2; DNA: TGTGCTAGCAGCCGGGGACTAGCGGGAGGGAACCAAGAGACCCAGTACTTC; CDR3: CASSRGLAGGNQETQYF
J: TRBJ1-6; size: few; V: TRBV9; D: TRBD1; DNA: TGTGCCAGCAGCGTAGGGACAGGGGGCAACTCACCCCTCCACTTT; CDR3: CASSVGTGGNSPLHF
J: TRBJ2-1; size: .; V: TRBV7-9; D: TRBD2; DNA: TGTGCCAGCAGCGCCCGGACTAGGGGATTGGGGGAGCAGTTCTTC; CDR3: CASSARTRGLGEQFF
J: TRBJ2-6; size: .; V: TRBV6-4; D: .; DNA: TGTGCCAGCAGCGTAGACTCTGGGGCCAACGTCCTGACTTTC; CDR3: CASSVDSGANVLTF